This TCR beta chain comes out of a study of shared clonotypes between healthy human individuals. In the case of this clone: The antigen remains unidentified.

The repertoire was sequenced with immunoSEQ multiplex PCR; TCRdb's copy has only in-frame clones and lacks some. This table holds around 2,000,000 clones, just over 90% found once. Study-level findings and limits: In general, naive subsets displayed greater estimated richness than memory subsets did.

The germline CDR1 and CDR2 sequences are MNHEY and SVGAGI. The CDR3 runs to 15 residues. V dropped 6 bases and J dropped 4 bases, with 18 bases sitting between them. Only CD45RO-negative cells positively selected for CCR7 counted as naive CD8 cells, so terminally differentiated effector memory CD45RA+ cells were excluded. Healthy and HIV-negative, the adult donors had no recent acute infections or vaccinations. Every donor was a Caucasian adult from Nashville, Tennessee. The sequenced sample consisted of naive CD8+ T cells from PBMCs. The chain combines TRBV6-5 with TRBJ1-1; tentatively, D is TRBD1 (5 bases). This sequence was found in a man younger than 35 in good health. Some clones in this sample may be carry-over from other donors' samples. The CDR3 region has the DNA TGTGCCAGCAGCCTTCAACGGGGGACGGGCACTGAAGCTTTCTTT. This gives the protein CASSLQRGTGTEAFF.